The 25 T cell receptor beta chains given below trace back to one sample, sequenced in a study of blood T cell repertoires in COVID-19. Only in-frame clones appear in the TCRdb table, and some are missing; sequencing was by immunoSEQ multiplex PCR. The table records a few hundred thousand clones, around four fifths of them present only once. The sample was peripheral blood. These receptors were obtained from a man aged 60-69 years who had recovered from COVID-19.

This rearrangement joins TRBV3-1 (or the pseudogene TRBV3-2) to TRBJ1-1; D gene unclear. CDR3 length equals 12 residues. The ends were cut back, 3 bases at V and 4 bases at J, with 6 bases in the middle. Germline V CDR1 and CDR2: LGHDT, YNNKEL (reference sequence). This CDR3 reads CASSQGATEAFF. CDR3 sequence (DNA): TGTGCCAGCAGCCAGGGAGCCACTGAAGCTTTCTTT.

This clone has a single count. The chain employs TRBV5-1 and TRBJ2-3, with 9 nucleotides matching TRBD2. Losses at the gene ends were 0 bases for V and 3 bases for J; bases not matched to a gene: 8. Per germline, CDR1 SGHRS and CDR2 YFSETQ. The CDR3 consists of 17 residues. CDR3 bases: TGCGCCAGCAGCTTGGGGATCGGGACTAGCATGACAGATACGCAGTATTTT. Its protein product is CASSLGIGTSMTDTQYF. The entire variable domain, with the rest obtained from reference TRBV5-1 and TRBJ2-3, is as follows: KAGVTQTPRYLIKTRGQQVTLSCSPISGHRSVSWYQQTPGQGLQFLFEYFSETQRNKGNFPGRFSGRQFSNSRSEMNVSTLELGDSALYLCASSLGIGTSMTDTQYFGPGTRLTVL.

The rearrangement links TRBV24-1 to TRBJ2-1; 9 positions agree with TRBD2. The trim removed 4 bases at V and 6 bases at J, leaving 6 bases unmatched. This CDR3 comprises 15 residues. Germline V gene data show CDR1 as KGHDR and CDR2 as SFDVKD. The chain's CDR3 is CATSEAGGNGNEQFF. The CDR3 DNA reads as TGTGCCACCAGTGAAGCGGGAGGTAACGGCAATGAGCAGTTCTTC.

CDR3 sequence reads: CASSQWAGKHEQYF. As DNA, the CDR3 is TGTGCCAGCAGCCAATGGGCAGGGAAGCACGAGCAGTACTTC. V gene TRBV16 combines with J gene TRBJ2-7; tentatively, D is TRBD1 (5 bases). CDR1 is KGHSY, CDR2 FQNENV, per germline. V was cut by 1 base and J by 5 bases, with 12 bases left in between. This CDR3 comprises 14 residues.

The chain has TRBV2 and TRBJ1-5, with D possibly being TRBD1 (6 bases). Trimming removed 6 bases from V and 0 bases from J, with 6 bases in between. This CDR3 has 13 amino acids. Germline CDR1 and CDR2: SNHLY and FYNNEI. CDR3 sequence: CASRDSSNQPQHF. The DNA of the CDR3 is TGTGCCAGCAGGGACAGTAGCAATCAGCCCCAGCATTTT.

The chain uses TRBV18 and TRBJ1-1; 9 bases agree with TRBD1. CDR1 is KGHSH, CDR2 LQKENI, per germline. V dropped 3 bases and J dropped 0; count of bases not matched to a gene: 5. CDR3 length: 16 amino acids. In DNA, the CDR3 is TGTGCCAGCTCACCCGGGACAGGGATTATGAACACTGAAGCTTTCTTT. Translated: CASSPGTGIMNTEAFF.

This chain connects TRBV30 to TRBJ2-5, with TRBD2 matching over 12 bases. J gave up 1 base and V 3 bases, and 6 bases lay outside the gene matches. The CDR3 has 16 amino acids. In germline, CDR1 is GTSNPN, CDR2 SVGIG (reference sequence). For the CDR3, the DNA is TGTGCCTGGAGGGTCAGACTAGCGGGAGTCCAAGAGACCCAGTACTTC. Translation: CAWRVRLAGVQETQYF.

The J gene is TRBJ1-2, the V gene TRBV11-2, with no clear D. Per germline, CDR1 SGHAT and CDR2 FQNNGV. V dropped 4 bases and J dropped 6 bases, with 18 bases sitting between them. There are 15 residues in the CDR3. In DNA form, the CDR3 reads TGTGCCAGCAGCTCCCGAAGCGGGCGCGGTAATGGCTACACCTTC. It is translated as CASSSRSGRGNGYTF.

J is TRBJ2-7 and V is TRBV2, with D unclear. Germline CDR1 and CDR2: SNHLY and FYNNEI. The CDR3 spans 11 residues. Trimming took 6 bases from V and 2 from J, leaving 5 bases between them. CDR3 DNA sequence: TGTGCCAGCAGGGCCCCCTACGAGCAGTACTTC. Protein sequence: CASRAPYEQYF.

V usage is TRBV5-8 and J usage is TRBJ2-1; 7 bases align to TRBD2. The CDR3 consists of 14 residues. The germline V gene encodes CDR1 SGHTS and CDR2 YDEGEE. After removal of 4 bases from V and 7 bases from J, the junction contained 8 bases not matched to a gene. Here the CDR3 reads CASSAGDPRNEQFF. CDR3 in DNA: TGTGCCAGCAGCGCGGGGGACCCGAGGAATGAGCAGTTCTTC.

CDR3 bases: TGTGCCAGCTCACCGGACAGCCACACAGATACGCAGTATTTT. Translation: CASSPDSHTDTQYF. This chain connects TRBV18 to TRBJ2-3, with a weak D call TRBD1 (6 bases). CDR1 is KGHSH, CDR2 LQKENI, per germline. V was clipped by 3 bases and J by 2 bases, with 9 bases between them. The CDR3 length is 14 residues.

CDR3 loop: CASSPRTATNEKLFF. The CDR3 coding sequence is TGTGCCAGCAGCCCCCGGACTGCAACTAATGAAAAACTGTTTTTT. The rearrangement links TRBV7-9 to TRBJ1-4, with unresolved D. In germline, CDR1 is SEHNR, CDR2 FQNEAQ (reference sequence). V gave up 5 bases and J gave up 0 bases, with 10 bases separating them. This CDR3 has 15 amino acids.

Turning to this clone: This may be a read error, as it is one base from a much larger clone. The chain recombines TRBV6-2 or TRBV6-3 with TRBJ2-5; 11 nucleotides agree with TRBD2. The CDR3 sequence is 14 residues long. Germline assignment: CDR1 MNHEY and CDR2 SVGEGT. After removal of 6 bases from V and 2 bases from J, the junction contained 2 bases not matched to a gene. CDR3 sequence reads: CASSLAGGQETQYF. The CDR3 DNA follows: TGTGCCAGCAGCCTAGCGGGGGGACAAGAGACCCAGTACTTC.

The count of this clone is one. The chain combines TRBV5-4 with TRBJ2-1; 7 positions agree with TRBD1. The trim removed 5 bases at V and 3 bases at J, leaving 2 bases unmatched. Germline CDR1 and CDR2: SGHNT and YYREEE (reference sequence). CDR3 length: 13 amino acids. The CDR3 spells CASSTGVYNEQFF. DNA for the CDR3: TGTGCCAGCAGTACAGGGGTCTACAATGAGCAGTTCTTC.

This clone has just a few counts. This chain joins TRBV20-1 and TRBJ2-7; no clear D. The CDR3 runs to 11 residues. V was clipped by 6 bases and J by 3 bases, with 9 bases between them. Germline loops: CDR1 DFQATT, CDR2 SNEGSKA (reference sequence). The chain's CDR3 is CSAEKIYEQYF. DNA for the CDR3: TGCAGTGCGGAGAAGATCTACGAGCAGTACTTC.

The chain uses TRBV19 and TRBJ2-7; 8 nucleotides match TRBD1. Germline lookup yields CDR1 LNHDA and CDR2 SQIVND (reference sequence). J gave up 3 bases and V 6 bases, and 7 bases lay outside the gene matches. CDR3 length equals 14 residues. CDR3 region: CASRRQGSSYEQYF. DNA of the CDR3: TGTGCCAGTAGAAGACAGGGGAGTAGCTACGAGCAGTACTTC. The full variable domain, in which reference TRBV19 and TRBJ2-7 provide the parts outside the CDR3, is DGGITQSPKYLFRKEGQNVTLSCEQNLNHDAMYWYRQDPGQGLRLIYYSQIVNDFQKGDIAEGYSVSREKKESFPLTVTSAQKNPTAFYLCASRRQGSSYEQYFGPGTRLTVT.

A few counts support this clone. This chain joins TRBV6-5 and TRBJ2-5, with D possibly TRBD1 on 6 matching bases. This CDR3 has 15 residues. V was clipped by 4 bases and J by 1 base, with 13 bases between them. The germline V gene encodes CDR1 MNHEY and CDR2 SVGAGI. The DNA of the CDR3 is TGTGCCAGCAGTTCCCACGGGACATCCCAAGAGACCCAGTACTTC. Translated, it gives CASSSHGTSQETQYF.

The V call is TRBV28, the J call TRBJ1-2, with D perhaps matching TRBD1 (5 bases). V lost 5 bases and J lost 2, with 12 bases in between. Germline CDR1 and CDR2: MDHEN and SYDVKM. This CDR3 comprises 14 residues. The CDR3 DNA follows: TGTGCCAGCAGTATCCCACAGGAAAACTATGGCTACACCTTC. Translating it yields CASSIPQENYGYTF.

In this sample, this clone turned up a few times. The chain uses TRBV29-1 and TRBJ1-5, with 11 positions matching TRBD1. The CDR3 runs to 14 residues. Trimming at V came to 7 bases and at J to 5 bases, leaving 7 bases not matched to a gene. Germline CDR1 SQVTM, CDR2 ANQGSEA. Here the CDR3 reads CSARTGGTDQPQHF. CDR3 nucleotide sequence: TGCAGCGCTAGGACAGGGGGCACAGATCAGCCCCAGCATTTT.

The chain links TRBV19 to TRBJ2-4; TRBD2 matches at 9 bases. This CDR3 region has 17 residues. Per the germline V gene, CDR1 is LNHDA and CDR2 is SQIVND (reference sequence). Trimming cost V 3 bases and J 6 bases; bases outside gene matches: 12. DNA of the CDR3: TGTGCCAGTAGTATTGGGCGGGGGGGCTACTCGGGAAACATTCAGTACTTC. Its translation: CASSIGRGGYSGNIQYF.

This chain connects TRBV5-1 to TRBJ2-1, with D perhaps TRBD1 (6 bases). In germline, CDR1 is SGHRS, CDR2 YFSETQ. The germline V and J ends were trimmed by 4 bases and 6 bases, with 14 bases remaining between them. This CDR3 comprises 14 residues. The CDR3 region has the DNA TGCGCCAGCAGCCCACAGGGACGGCGCAATGAGCAGTTCTTC. Its protein is CASSPQGRRNEQFF.

Comment on this clone: Compared with germline, one end of the junction differs, possibly owing to a read error. This chain connects TRBV9 to TRBJ2-1; TRBD2 is a possible D gene (6 bases). The V gene's germline CDR1 is SGDLS and CDR2 YYNGEE. The CDR3 contains 17 residues. The chain's CDR3 is CAGSVGAAGPQDNEQFF. The CDR3, as DNA: TGTGCCGGCAGCGTAGGAGCGGCGGGACCACAGGACAATGAGCAGTTCTTC.

V gene TRBV4-2 combines with J gene TRBJ2-1; 9 bases fit TRBD1. CDR1 is LGHNA, CDR2 YNFKEQ, per germline. This CDR3 comprises 16 residues. V was clipped by 5 bases and J by 0 bases; unmatched bases: 5. In nucleotides, the CDR3 is TGTGCCAGCAGCGTACAGGGGGCGAGCTCCTACAATGAGCAGTTCTTC. It codes for CASSVQGASSYNEQFF.

The chain employs TRBV6-2 or TRBV6-3 and TRBJ1-1, with TRBD1 matching over 7 bases. Per the germline V gene, CDR1 is MNHEY and CDR2 is SVGEGT. The CDR3 extends over 14 amino acids. Losses at the gene ends were 4 bases for V and 1 base for J; bases not matched to a gene: 3. The CDR3, as DNA: TGTGCCAGCAGTTTAACAGGGGCGAACACTGAAGCTTTCTTT. It translates to CASSLTGANTEAFF.

The DNA of the CDR3 is TGTGCCAGTACCCCCCTGGGGCCCCATGGTCAGCCCCAGCATTTT. It specifies CASTPLGPHGQPQHF. V and J are TRBV19 and TRBJ1-5; maybe TRBD1 (5 bases). Trimming left V 7 bases short and J 6 bases short, with 19 bases between. The CDR3 has 15 residues. The V gene's germline CDR1 is LNHDA and CDR2 SQIVND (reference sequence).